The 10 T cell receptor beta chains reported below all come from one sample, sequenced in a study of blood T cell repertoires in COVID-19. Sequencing used immunoSEQ multiplex PCR; TCRdb keeps in-frame clones, though not all of them. Here the sample spans roughly 100,000 clones, 80% being singletons. Sample: peripheral blood. The receptors stem from a human donor in a cohort sampled during active COVID-19.

For the CDR3, the DNA is TGTGCCACCGGGTGGGGCGTGGGAGGGGCAGATACGCAGTATTTT. Protein sequence: CATGWGVGGADTQYF. This sequence joins TRBV15 and TRBJ2-3; TRBD2 matches at 7 bases. Germline CDR1 reads LNHNV; CDR2 reads YYDKDF (reference sequence). The CDR3 is 15 amino acids. J gave up 4 bases and V 8 bases, and 12 bases lay outside the gene matches.

The V and J genes are TRBV5-1 and TRBJ1-1, with D possibly TRBD1 on 5 matching bases. Germline V gene data show CDR1 as SGHRS and CDR2 as YFSETQ. There are 16 residues in the CDR3. V lost 0 bases, J lost 4 bases, and 16 bases lay in between. CDR3 loop: CASSLGQYGLGTEAFF. In DNA, the CDR3 is TGCGCCAGCAGCTTGGGACAGTATGGGTTAGGCACTGAAGCTTTCTTT.

The chain carries TRBV6-4 and TRBJ2-1, with TRBD2 identical over 9 bases. This CDR3 spans 15 amino acids. In germline, CDR1 is MRHNA, CDR2 SNTAGT. With 6 bases clipped from V and 8 bases from J, the junction kept 11 bases outside the gene matches. CDR3 residues: CASSPGSGRFYEQFF. DNA of the CDR3: TGTGCCAGCAGCCCGGGGAGCGGGAGGTTTTATGAGCAGTTCTTC.

V gene TRBV28 combines with J gene TRBJ2-7, with 12 bases aligning to TRBD2. The CDR3 has 16 amino acids. Germline V lookup: CDR1 MDHEN, CDR2 SYDVKM. The trim removed 2 bases at V and 3 bases at J, leaving 5 bases unmatched. The CDR3 is CASSLSTSGRYYEQYF. The CDR3 region has the DNA TGTGCCAGCAGTTTAAGCACTAGCGGGAGGTACTACGAGCAGTACTTC.

The sample holds a few counts of this clone. The chain has TRBV15 and TRBJ2-2; D is ambiguous. This CDR3 region has 13 residues. Per the germline V gene, CDR1 is LNHNV and CDR2 is YYDKDF (reference sequence). Trimming took off 4 bases at V and 2 bases at J, with 5 bases between the two ends. The CDR3 loop is CATSKINTGELFF. The CDR3, as DNA: TGTGCCACCAGCAAAATAAACACCGGGGAGCTGTTTTTT.

The gene calls are TRBV3-1 (or the pseudogene TRBV3-2) and TRBJ2-7; TRBD2 agrees at 10 bases. Germline V gives CDR1 LGHDT, CDR2 YNNKEL (reference sequence). There are 16 residues in the CDR3. Germline trimming cut 0 bases from V and 7 bases from J; bases unmatched to any gene: 9. The CDR3 here is CASSQDPAGGPAEQYF. DNA for the CDR3: TGTGCCAGCAGCCAAGACCCAGCGGGAGGGCCAGCGGAGCAGTACTTC.

The J gene is TRBJ1-2, the V gene TRBV3-1 (or the pseudogene TRBV3-2); 7 nucleotides match TRBD1. CDR3 size: 16 residues. In germline, CDR1 is LGHDT, CDR2 YNNKEL (reference sequence). Trimming removed 5 bases from V and 7 bases from J; junction bases left unmatched: 16. This CDR3 is CASSKPRTGSLGGYTF. The CDR3 nucleotides are TGTGCCAGCAGCAAACCCAGGACAGGCTCATTAGGTGGCTACACCTTC.

This clone appeared a few times. The chain has TRBV18 and TRBJ1-4; perhaps TRBD1 as D (5 bases). The CDR3 sequence is 15 residues long. The V gene lost 4 bases and the J gene lost 3 bases, with 12 bases spanning the gap. Looked up from germline, CDR1 is KGHSH and CDR2 is LQKENI. The CDR3 region has the DNA TGTGCCAGCTCACGACAGCGTAGCCCTAATGAAAAACTGTTTTTT. Its protein is CASSRQRSPNEKLFF. The whole variable domain, filled in from reference TRBV18 and TRBJ1-4, reads NAGVMQNPRHLVRRRGQEARLRCSPMKGHSHVYWYRQLPEEGLKFMVYLQKENIIDESGMPKERFSAEFPKEGPSILRIQQVVRGDSAAYFCASSRQRSPNEKLFFGSGTQLSVL.

The chain recombines TRBV5-1 with TRBJ2-7, with 8 bases lining up with TRBD1. Unmatched junction bases numbered 7, after V lost 5 bases and J lost 0 bases. The CDR3 length is 15 residues. Germline V CDR1 and CDR2: SGHRS, YFSETQ. The CDR3 nucleotides are TGCGCCAGCAGATCAGGACAGGGCCCCTCCTACGAGCAGTACTTC. It codes for CASRSGQGPSYEQYF.

This clone was observed a single time. The V call is TRBV28, the J call TRBJ1-3; 7 bases match TRBD1. From germline, CDR1 is MDHEN and CDR2 SYDVKM. V lost 11 bases, J lost 2 bases, and 9 bases stayed unmatched. The length of the CDR3 is 14 residues. CDR3 nucleotide sequence: TGTGCCTCCCGGGACAGCATCACTGGAAACACCATATATTTT. Translating gives CASRDSITGNTIYF.